Listed below are T cell receptor beta chains from one sample, sequenced in a study of blood T cell repertoires in COVID-19. This table comes from immunoSEQ multiplex PCR, and its TCRdb copy is limited to in-frame clones, with some not included. The sample comprises approximately 110,000 clones, approximately 70% of which are singletons, and 5% to 6.5% rests with the top ten. Sequencing used peripheral blood. These receptors were collected from a man older than 75 with acute or convalescent COVID-19. CDR3s include the opening cysteine and the closing phenylalanine or tryptophan. A D gene is named only where the DNA matches it firmly. Clone size is given for some rows only: seen once, a few or many times, or a class if the clone is expanded.

abundance,j_gene,v_gene,d_gene,CDR3aa,CDR3nt
.,TRBJ2-1,TRBV7-8,TRBD2,CASAGLAGGNEQFF,TGTGCCAGCGCTGGACTCGCGGGAGGCAATGAGCAGTTCTTC
once,TRBJ2-3,TRBV7-3,.,CASSLTYSSTDTQYF,TGTGCCAGCAGCTTAACGTACAGTAGCACAGATACGCAGTATTTT
.,TRBJ1-6,TRBV19,.,CASAGGEVNSPLHF,TGTGCCAGTGCGGGCGGAGAGGTAAATTCACCCCTCCACTTT
.,TRBJ1-1,TRBV11-2,.,CASSLSPGTSNTEAFF,TGTGCCAGCAGCTTAAGCCCCGGGACTTCGAACACTGAAGCTTTCTTT
once,TRBJ2-7,TRBV30,.,CAWSKRVEQYF,TGTGCCTGGAGTAAGCGGGTCGAGCAGTACTTC
.,TRBJ2-1,TRBV28,TRBD2,CASSSSGSIGPSSYNEQFF,TGTGCCAGCAGTTCTAGCGGGAGTATCGGCCCGAGCTCCTACAATGAGCAGTTCTTC
.,TRBJ1-4,TRBV6-5,.,CASGRATGTNEKLFF,TGTGCCAGCGGGAGGGCGACAGGAACTAATGAAAAACTGTTTTTT
many,TRBJ1-1,TRBV24-1,TRBD1,CATRTGGLGEAFF,TGTGCCACCAGAACAGGGGGCCTCGGTGAAGCTTTCTTT
.,TRBJ1-6,TRBV9,TRBD1,CASSVTGKGNSPLHF,TGTGCCAGCAGCGTGACAGGGAAGGGTAATTCACCCCTCCACTTT
.,TRBJ2-7,TRBV6-2/TRBV6-3,.,CASSSNYEQYF,TGTGCCAGCAGTAGCAACTACGAGCAGTACTTC
once,TRBJ2-7,TRBV5-6,.,CASSFSPTVIYEQYF,TGTGCCAGCAGCTTTAGTCCTACCGTAATCTACGAGCAGTACTTC
few,TRBJ2-1,TRBV18,.,CASSPSGQYNEQFF,TGTGCCAGCTCACCCTCAGGGCAGTACAATGAGCAGTTCTTC
once,TRBJ2-7,TRBV18,TRBD1,CASRTGGVNEQYF,TGTGCCAGCCGTACAGGGGGTGTCAACGAGCAGTACTTC
.,TRBJ2-1,TRBV21-1,.,CASSAILARSSYNEQFF,TGTGCCAGCAGCGCTATCCTAGCGAGGAGCTCCTACAATGAGCAGTTCTTC
.,TRBJ2-2,TRBV24-1,TRBD2,CATSKGTSGSVAGELFF,TGTGCCACCAGTAAAGGGACTAGCGGGAGCGTGGCCGGGGAGCTGTTTTTT
.,TRBJ2-7,TRBV13,.,CASSLTGYEQYF,TGTGCCAGCAGCTTAACAGGCTACGAGCAGTACTTC
.,TRBJ1-4,TRBV28,.,CASGGAREKLFF,TGTGCCAGCGGGGGGGCGCGTGAAAAACTGTTTTTT
few,TRBJ2-7,TRBV5-4,TRBD2,CASSPEREGGTYEQYF,TGTGCCAGCAGCCCAGAGCGGGAGGGTGGAACCTACGAGCAGTACTTC
.,TRBJ2-3,TRBV28,.,CASSLTRGVGSTDTQYF,TGTGCCAGCAGCCTAACCAGGGGGGTCGGTAGCACAGATACGCAGTATTTT
few,TRBJ1-2,TRBV6-6,TRBD1,CASSRKGQGETNYGYTF,TGTGCCAGCAGCCGAAAGGGACAGGGAGAGACTAACTATGGCTACACCTTC
.,TRBJ2-1,TRBV7-2,.,CASSVNREQFF,TGTGCCAGCAGCGTAAATCGGGAGCAGTTCTTC
.,TRBJ2-3,TRBV28,.,CASTRADTQYF,TGTGCCAGCACGAGGGCAGATACGCAGTATTTT
.,TRBJ2-5,TRBV11-2,.,CASSSLARQETQYF,TGTGCCAGCAGCTCACTAGCCAGGCAAGAGACCCAGTACTTC
.,TRBJ1-5,TRBV12-3/TRBV12-4,TRBD1,CASSFGQGQPQHF,TGTGCCAGCAGTTTTGGACAGGGACAGCCCCAGCATTTT
.,TRBJ1-6,TRBV5-1,TRBD1,CASSQNYAGTGNSPLHF,TGCGCCAGCAGCCAAAACTATGCCGGGACAGGGAATTCACCCCTCCACTTT
.,TRBJ2-1,TRBV9,TRBD2,CASSASGSYNEQFF,TGTGCCAGCAGCGCTAGCGGGTCCTACAATGAGCAGTTCTTC
.,TRBJ1-6,TRBV28,.,CASIKGGSSYNSPLHF,TGTGCCAGCATCAAAGGGGGTAGCTCCTATAATTCACCCCTCCACTTT
.,TRBJ2-2,TRBV4-1,.,CASSQDYGGGELFF,TGCGCCAGCAGCCAAGATTACGGTGGCGGGGAGCTGTTTTTT
.,TRBJ2-3,TRBV27,.,CASNPRAGWTDTQYF,TGTGCCAGCAACCCCCGGGCAGGGTGGACAGATACGCAGTATTTT
.,TRBJ1-3,TRBV19,.,CASSPLQTGNGNTIYF,TGTGCCAGTAGTCCTCTACAAACAGGGAATGGAAACACCATATATTTT
few,TRBJ2-5,TRBV19,TRBD2,CASSNLAGGETQYF,TGTGCCAGTAGTAATCTAGCGGGAGGAGAGACCCAGTACTTC
few,TRBJ2-6,TRBV4-2,TRBD1,CASSPQGTGSGANVLTF,TGTGCCAGCAGCCCACAAGGGACAGGGTCTGGGGCCAACGTCCTGACTTTC
.,TRBJ1-4,TRBV5-4,TRBD1,CASSLRTGGGEKLFF,TGTGCCAGCAGCTTGAGGACAGGGGGCGGCGAAAAACTGTTTTTT
.,TRBJ2-3,TRBV4-1,.,CASSQDWPSVSTDTQYF,TGCGCCAGCAGCCAAGATTGGCCTAGCGTTAGCACAGATACGCAGTATTTT
.,TRBJ2-3,TRBV11-2,TRBD1,CASSLGGQGGRSDTQYF,TGTGCCAGCAGCTTAGGGGGACAGGGGGGGCGGTCAGATACGCAGTATTTT
.,TRBJ1-1,TRBV28,.,CASSRRTPREPRGTEAFF,TGTGCCAGCAGCCGAAGAACCCCCCGTGAACCTAGGGGAACTGAAGCTTTCTTT
.,TRBJ2-7,TRBV23-1,.,CASSLPVQFQTPLTLYEQYF,TGCGCCAGCAGTCTCCCCGTCCAGTTTCAAACCCCGCTTACGCTTTACGAGCAGTACTTC
.,TRBJ1-4,TRBV2,.,CASTPGQADGEKLFF,TGTGCCAGCACCCCTGGGCAGGCCGACGGTGAAAAACTGTTTTTT
few,TRBJ2-1,TRBV19,TRBD1,CASSKQGGGSYNEQFF,TGTGCCAGTAGTAAACAGGGGGGAGGCTCCTACAATGAGCAGTTCTTC
medium-sized,TRBJ2-3,TRBV11-2,TRBD2,CASSPDSGFTDTQYF,TGTGCCAGCAGCCCAGATAGCGGGTTCACAGATACGCAGTATTTT
.,TRBJ1-1,TRBV28,.,CASSSSTGRFTEAFF,TGTGCCAGCAGTTCCTCGACAGGCCGTTTCACTGAAGCTTTCTTT
few,TRBJ1-5,TRBV2,TRBD1,CASRGDRGVQPQHF,TGTGCCAGCAGGGGGGACAGGGGAGTTCAGCCCCAGCATTTT
.,TRBJ2-7,TRBV6-5,TRBD2,CASAPGLASHEQYF,TGTGCCAGCGCACCGGGACTAGCGAGCCACGAGCAGTACTTC
.,TRBJ2-5,TRBV11-3,TRBD1,CASSLGGQGWETQYF,TGTGCCAGCAGCTTAGGGGGACAGGGGTGGGAGACCCAGTACTTC
once,TRBJ2-1,TRBV6-6,TRBD1,CASSYRGREQFF,TGTGCCAGCAGTTACAGGGGGCGCGAGCAGTTCTTC
medium-sized,TRBJ2-5,TRBV10-2,TRBD2,CASSDPGGRETQYF,TGCGCCAGCAGTGATCCGGGAGGGCGGGAGACCCAGTACTTC
.,TRBJ1-6,TRBV19,.,CASSIEKLDSPLHF,TGTGCCAGTAGTATAGAAAAGCTGGATTCACCCCTCCACTTT
.,TRBJ2-7,TRBV28,TRBD1,CASSLYPGGEEQYF,TGTGCCAGCAGTTTATATCCAGGGGGCGAAGAGCAGTACTTC
.,TRBJ1-5,TRBV7-3,TRBD1,CASRGQDSSYSNQPQHF,TGTGCCAGCAGGGGACAGGACTCCTCCTATAGCAATCAGCCCCAGCATTTT
.,TRBJ2-3,TRBV10-3,.,CAIRTDADTQYF,TGTGCCATCAGGACAGACGCAGATACGCAGTATTTT
.,TRBJ2-2,TRBV6-2/TRBV6-3,TRBD2,CASSLLAGVMTGELFF,TGTGCCAGCAGCCTACTAGCGGGGGTTATGACCGGGGAGCTGTTTTTT
.,TRBJ2-7,TRBV2,.,CASKVRGEQYF,TGTGCCAGCAAAGTCCGGGGCGAGCAGTACTTC
.,TRBJ1-1,TRBV3-1/TRBV3-2,TRBD1,CASSSYRGSTEAFF,TGTGCCAGCAGCTCCTACAGGGGGAGCACTGAAGCTTTCTTT
.,TRBJ2-3,TRBV12-3/TRBV12-4,TRBD1,CASSFWTGGGNF,TGTGCCAGCAGTTTTTGGACAGGGGGCGGAAATTTT
.,TRBJ2-1,TRBV7-9,TRBD2,CASSQGLAGGNEQFF,TGTGCCAGCAGCCAAGGACTAGCGGGAGGTAATGAGCAGTTCTTC